The sequence of this T cell receptor beta chain was determined in a study of blood T cell repertoires in COVID-19. Turning to the study itself: Sources were T cells, B-cell-depleted T cells, or PBMCs; the material itself was cDNA or gDNA.

Clones were sequenced by immunoSEQ multiplex PCR, and TCRdb holds only the in-frame ones, with some missing. The sample includes 150,000 to 200,000 clones, approximately 83% of them seen just once. Participants' reported clinical history set cohort assignment. The junction had 8 bases not matched to a gene; V was cut back by 3 bases and J by 5 bases. This CDR3 spans 15 amino acids. Germline CDR1 and CDR2: PRHDT and FYEKMQ (reference sequence). This chain connects TRBV13 to TRBJ2-7, with 9 bases aligning to TRBD1. The TCR comes from a woman aged 55-69 years who had recovered from COVID-19. Sequencing was performed on PBMCs or T cells enriched from blood (not recorded which). In DNA form, the CDR3 reads TGTGCCAGCAGCTTGCGGGACAGGGCGGCGGACGAGCAGTACTTC. Protein sequence: CASSLRDRAADEQYF.